This T cell receptor (beta chain) was documented in a study of early T cells in non-severe SARS-CoV-2 infection. Germline assignment: CDR1 MDHEN and CDR2 SYDVKM. The germline V and J ends were trimmed by 2 bases and 0 bases, with 10 bases remaining between them. The CDR3 extends over 15 amino acids. TCRdb used MiXCR to reprocess the 5' RACE reads, holding one entry per CDR3 protein. In the table there are some 26,000 distinct CDR3 sequences, around 4% of which are singletons. Sequencing was performed on whole blood. The chain couples TRBV28 to TRBJ1-2, with D unresolved. The receptor comes from an adult who was a healthcare worker with PCR-confirmed SARS-CoV-2 infection or an uninfected control (not recorded which). Here the CDR3 DNA reads TGTGCCAGCAGTTTACCCCAGGTGTCTAACTATGGCTACACCTTC. This encodes CASSLPQVSNYGYTF.